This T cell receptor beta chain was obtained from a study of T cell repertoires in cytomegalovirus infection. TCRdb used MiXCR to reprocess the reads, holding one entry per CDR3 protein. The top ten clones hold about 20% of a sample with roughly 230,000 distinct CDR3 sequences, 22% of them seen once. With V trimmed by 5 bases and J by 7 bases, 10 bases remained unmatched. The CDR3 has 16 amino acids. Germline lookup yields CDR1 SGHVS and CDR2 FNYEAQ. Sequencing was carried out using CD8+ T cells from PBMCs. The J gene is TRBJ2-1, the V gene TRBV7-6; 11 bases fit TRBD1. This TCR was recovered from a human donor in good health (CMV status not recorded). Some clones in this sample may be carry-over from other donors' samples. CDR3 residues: CASSPISRDRGNEQFF. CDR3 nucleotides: TGTGCCAGCAGCCCCATTTCCCGGGACAGGGGGAATGAGCAGTTCTTC.